These T cell receptor beta chains were read from a single sample in a study of T cell responses to AZD1222 COVID-19 vaccine. Sequenced by immunoSEQ multiplex PCR; TCRdb stores in-frame clones only, minus some. This table has about 150,000 clones, 75% to 90% appearing once. This specimen was peripheral blood, taken on day 0 of AZD1222 vaccination. Receptor source: an adult in good health. The CDR3 runs from the conserved cysteine through the conserved F or W. Each record gives: CDR3 protein, CDR3 DNA, J gene, D gene, clone size, V gene. The D gene is left open where the match is weak. Some rows mark clone size as missing; the rest say once, few, many or name a class of expanded clone.

CASSLNRYEQYF	TGTGCCAGCAGTCTTAATCGCTACGAGCAGTACTTC	TRBJ2-7	-	-	TRBV6-5
CASSLRGGTEAFF	TGTGCCAGCAGTTTACGGGGAGGGACTGAAGCTTTCTTT	TRBJ1-1	-	-	TRBV27
CASSLMGKLFF	TGTGCCAGCAGTTTGATGGGAAAACTGTTTTTT	TRBJ1-4	-	once	TRBV12-3/TRBV12-4
CASSEDQYLFEQYF	TGTGCCAGCAGTGAAGATCAATACCTTTTCGAGCAGTACTTC	TRBJ2-7	-	-	TRBV2
CASSPSPGGRLSGNTIYF	TGCGCCAGCAGCCCGAGTCCGGGGGGGAGGCTCTCTGGAAACACCATATATTTT	TRBJ1-3	-	-	TRBV5-1
CASSNRYEQYF	TGTGCCAGCAGTAACAGGTACGAGCAGTACTTC	TRBJ2-7	-	-	TRBV7-2
CASKKTGPTEAFF	TGTGCCAGCAAAAAGACAGGACCCACTGAAGCTTTCTTT	TRBJ1-1	-	few	TRBV2
CATELWEKLFF	TGTGCCACGGAGTTATGGGAAAAACTGTTTTTT	TRBJ1-4	-	-	TRBV30
CASSPYRASGNTIYF	TGTGCCAGCAGCCCGTACAGGGCCTCTGGAAACACCATATATTTT	TRBJ1-3	-	few	TRBV5-6
CASSHGGQGLVAAFF	TGTGCCAGCAGCCACGGGGGACAGGGGCTAGTCGCAGCTTTCTTT	TRBJ1-1	TRBD1	-	TRBV6-5
CASSPTDPKAFF	TGTGCCAGCTCACCCACGGACCCAAAAGCTTTCTTT	TRBJ1-1	-	few	TRBV18
CASSWDGDGYTF	TGCGCCAGCAGCTGGGATGGAGATGGCTACACCTTC	TRBJ1-2	-	-	TRBV5-1
CASSRLGTQYF	TGTGCCAGCAGCCGTCTGGGTACGCAGTATTTT	TRBJ2-3	-	-	TRBV27
CASSLPRFLGEQYF	TGTGCCAGCAGCCTCCCGAGGTTTTTGGGAGAGCAGTACTTC	TRBJ2-7	-	-	TRBV28
CASSARRVTAEGYTF	TGCGCCAGCAGTGCCCGCAGGGTCACCGCTGAAGGCTACACCTTC	TRBJ1-2	-	-	TRBV10-1
CASSPRELYGYTF	TGTGCCAGCAGCCCCCGGGAGCTCTATGGCTACACCTTC	TRBJ1-2	-	-	TRBV21-1
CASSTRGAGGYEQYF	TGTGCCAGCAGTACTCGGGGAGCGGGGGGCTACGAGCAGTACTTC	TRBJ2-7	TRBD2	-	TRBV11-2
CASSLGSSLPSYNEQFF	TGTGCCAGCAGCTTAGGGTCTAGTCTCCCCTCCTACAATGAGCAGTTCTTC	TRBJ2-1	-	-	TRBV5-4
CASSQQGGSQPQHF	TGTGCCAGCAGCCAACAGGGGGGTAGTCAGCCCCAGCATTTT	TRBJ1-5	TRBD1	-	TRBV6-6
CASSSRVGTEAFF	TGTGCCAGCAGCTCCAGGGTTGGAACTGAAGCTTTCTTT	TRBJ1-1	-	-	TRBV7-2
CASSLRHGLSSYNEQFF	TGCGCCAGCAGCCTCCGCCACGGACTAAGCTCCTACAATGAGCAGTTCTTC	TRBJ2-1	-	-	TRBV5-1
CSVDKRGNTEAFF	TGCAGCGTTGACAAGAGAGGGAACACTGAAGCTTTCTTT	TRBJ1-1	-	-	TRBV29-1
CASSRSGGSYNEQFF	TGTGCCAGCAGTCGAAGTGGGGGCTCCTACAATGAGCAGTTCTTC	TRBJ2-1	-	-	TRBV2
CASSSFGGGGNQPQHF	TGTGCCAGCAGCTCCTTCGGGGGAGGGGGCAATCAGCCCCAGCATTTT	TRBJ1-5	-	few	TRBV5-4
CASSQAVRETETQYF	TGTGCCAGCAGCCAAGCGGTCCGGGAAACAGAGACCCAGTACTTC	TRBJ2-5	-	-	TRBV3-1/TRBV3-2
CASSPLWGPEITEAFF	TGTGCCAGCAGCCCACTATGGGGGCCAGAAATCACTGAAGCTTTCTTT	TRBJ1-1	-	-	TRBV11-2
CAWSVTSGGADTQYF	TGTGCCTGGAGTGTCACTAGCGGGGGGGCAGATACGCAGTATTTT	TRBJ2-3	TRBD2	-	TRBV30
CASRTGQTYGYTF	TGTGCCAGCAGGACAGGCCAGACCTATGGCTACACCTTC	TRBJ1-2	-	few	TRBV2
CASSYLGETDTQYF	TGTGCCAGCAGCTACTTGGGGGAGACAGATACGCAGTATTTT	TRBJ2-3	-	-	TRBV9
CATPGRLISYEQYF	TGTGCCACCCCCGGGAGGCTTATCTCCTACGAGCAGTACTTC	TRBJ2-7	TRBD2	-	TRBV24-1